This T cell receptor (beta chain) originates from a study of blood T cell repertoires in COVID-19. For the study at large: The United States, Italy and Spain provided the acute and convalescent COVID-19 samples. From T cells, B-cell-depleted T cells, or PBMCs came the material, which was cDNA or gDNA.

Germline V gene data show CDR1 as KGHSH and CDR2 as LQKENI. The CDR3 is 14 amino acids. J was trimmed by 3 bases and V by 4 bases; bases with no gene match: 6. In the original analysis: Nucleated cell number was recorded as an estimate derived from reference gene primer amplification. Repertoires were generated with immunoSEQ multiplex PCR, while TCRdb's copy carries only in-frame clones and drops some. V and J calls and clone size are as listed in that table; D and trimming were resolved from the DNA. Among more than 70,000 clones listed, approximately 86% were seen once. Sequencing was done on a sample of peripheral blood. The chain employs TRBV18 and TRBJ2-7, with 7 bases lining up with TRBD1. This TCR was recovered from an elderly woman with acute or convalescent COVID-19. Here the CDR3 reads CASSQQGSFYEQYF. The CDR3 DNA follows: TGTGCCAGCTCACAACAGGGGTCCTTCTACGAGCAGTACTTC.